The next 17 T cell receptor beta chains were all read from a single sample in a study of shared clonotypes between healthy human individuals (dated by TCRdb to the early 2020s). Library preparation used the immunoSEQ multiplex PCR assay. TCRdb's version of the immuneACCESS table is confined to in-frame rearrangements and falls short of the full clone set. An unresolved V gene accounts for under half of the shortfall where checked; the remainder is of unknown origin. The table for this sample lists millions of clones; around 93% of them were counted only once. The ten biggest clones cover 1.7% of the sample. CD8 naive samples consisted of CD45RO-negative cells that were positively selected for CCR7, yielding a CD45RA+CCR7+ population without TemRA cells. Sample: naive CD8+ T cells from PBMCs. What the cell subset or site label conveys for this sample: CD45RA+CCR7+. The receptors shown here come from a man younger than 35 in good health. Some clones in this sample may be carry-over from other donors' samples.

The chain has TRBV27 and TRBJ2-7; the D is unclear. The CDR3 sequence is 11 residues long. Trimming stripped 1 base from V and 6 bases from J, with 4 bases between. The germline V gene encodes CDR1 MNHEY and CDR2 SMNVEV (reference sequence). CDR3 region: CASSLYSEQYF. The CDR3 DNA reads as TGTGCCAGCAGTTTATATTCCGAGCAGTACTTC.

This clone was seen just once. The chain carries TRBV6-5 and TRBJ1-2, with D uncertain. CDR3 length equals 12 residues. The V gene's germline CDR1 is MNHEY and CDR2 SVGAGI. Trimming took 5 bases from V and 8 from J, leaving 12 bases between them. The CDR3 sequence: CASSQDGGGYTF. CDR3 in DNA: TGTGCCAGCAGTCAAGACGGAGGAGGCTACACCTTC.

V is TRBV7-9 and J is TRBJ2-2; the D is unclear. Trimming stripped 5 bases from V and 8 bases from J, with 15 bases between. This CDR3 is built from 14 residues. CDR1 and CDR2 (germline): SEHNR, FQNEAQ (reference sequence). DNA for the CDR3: TGTGCCAGCAGCCCCCCAGGTAGCCGGGGGGAGCTGTTTTTT. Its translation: CASSPPGSRGELFF.

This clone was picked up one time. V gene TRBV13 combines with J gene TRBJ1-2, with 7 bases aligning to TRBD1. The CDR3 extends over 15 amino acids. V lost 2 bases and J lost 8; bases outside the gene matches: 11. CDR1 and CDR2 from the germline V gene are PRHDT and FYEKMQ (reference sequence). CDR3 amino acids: CASSLTTGWSNGYTF. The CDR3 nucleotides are TGTGCCAGCAGCTTAACGACAGGGTGGAGTAACGGCTACACCTTC.

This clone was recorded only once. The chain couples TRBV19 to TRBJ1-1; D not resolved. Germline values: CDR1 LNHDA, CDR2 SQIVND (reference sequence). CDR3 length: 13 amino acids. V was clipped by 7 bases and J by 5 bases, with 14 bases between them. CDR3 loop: CASIRPTWTEAFF. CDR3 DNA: TGTGCCAGTATCCGACCGACCTGGACTGAAGCTTTCTTT.

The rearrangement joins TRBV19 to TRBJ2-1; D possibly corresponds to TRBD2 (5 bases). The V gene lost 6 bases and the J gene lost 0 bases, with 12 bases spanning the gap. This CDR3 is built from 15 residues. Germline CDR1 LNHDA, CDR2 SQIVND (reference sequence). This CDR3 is CASSGGSSSYNEQFF. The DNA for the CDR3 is TGTGCCAGTAGCGGCGGGTCAAGCTCCTACAATGAGCAGTTCTTC.

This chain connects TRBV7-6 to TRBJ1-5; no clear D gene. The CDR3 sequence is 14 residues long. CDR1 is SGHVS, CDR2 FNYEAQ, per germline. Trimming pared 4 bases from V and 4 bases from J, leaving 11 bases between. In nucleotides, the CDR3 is TGTGCCAGCAGCTCCGAGGAGGTTAATCAGCCCCAGCATTTT. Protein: CASSSEEVNQPQHF.

The CDR3 DNA sequence: TGTGCCAGCAGGGGCTTACCACCCGAAGGAGAGAAGAACACTGAAGCTTTCTTT. Encoded protein: CASRGLPPEGEKNTEAFF. This chain links TRBV27 with TRBJ1-1, with D unclear. Germline lookup yields CDR1 MNHEY and CDR2 SMNVEV (reference sequence). CDR3 length: 18 amino acids. With 6 bases removed from V and 1 base from J, the gap between germline ends came to 24 bases.

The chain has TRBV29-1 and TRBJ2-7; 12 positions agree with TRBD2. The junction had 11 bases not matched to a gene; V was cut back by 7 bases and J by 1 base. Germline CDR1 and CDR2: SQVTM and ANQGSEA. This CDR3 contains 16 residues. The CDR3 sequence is CSAWGTSGQGSYEQYF. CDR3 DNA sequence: TGCAGCGCCTGGGGGACTAGCGGGCAAGGTTCCTACGAGCAGTACTTC.

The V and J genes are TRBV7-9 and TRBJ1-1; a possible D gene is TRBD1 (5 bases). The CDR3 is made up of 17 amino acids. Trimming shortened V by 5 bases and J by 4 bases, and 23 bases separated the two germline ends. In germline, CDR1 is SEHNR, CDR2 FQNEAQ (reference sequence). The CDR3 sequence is CASSPMLSGGVSTEAFF. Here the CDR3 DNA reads TGTGCCAGCAGCCCAATGTTGTCGGGAGGGGTGAGCACTGAAGCTTTCTTT.

The CDR3 coding sequence is TGTGCCAGCAGTCGGGGACCCCGCTGGGTCCACGAGCAGTACTTC. Protein: CASSRGPRWVHEQYF. The rearrangement uses TRBV28 and TRBJ2-7; either TRBD1 or TRBD2 may fit D (5 bases each). CDR1 MDHEN and CDR2 SYDVKM come from the germline V gene. Trimming cost V 5 bases and J 5 bases, with 19 bases left between them. The CDR3 length is 15 residues.

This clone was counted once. The CDR3 DNA reads as TGTGCCAGCAGTTATTGGTCTGGCACAGATACGCAGTATTTT. Encoded protein: CASSYWSGTDTQYF. The chain is built from TRBV28 and TRBJ2-3; no firm D call. Trimming shortened V by 4 bases and J by 1 base, and 9 bases separated the two germline ends. The CDR3 totals 14 residues. Germline V lookup: CDR1 MDHEN, CDR2 SYDVKM.

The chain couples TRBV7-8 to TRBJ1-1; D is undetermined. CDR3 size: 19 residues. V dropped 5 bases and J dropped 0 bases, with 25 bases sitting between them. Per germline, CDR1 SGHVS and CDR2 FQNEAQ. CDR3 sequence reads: CASSDGGRPGLIMNTEAFF. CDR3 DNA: TGTGCCAGCAGCGACGGAGGCAGGCCAGGTTTAATCATGAACACTGAAGCTTTCTTT. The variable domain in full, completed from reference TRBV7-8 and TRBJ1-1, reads GAGVSQSPRYKVAKRGQDVALRCDPISGHVSLFWYQQALGQGPEFLTYFQNEAQLDKSGLPSDRFFAERPEGSVSTLKIQRTQQEDSAVYLCASSDGGRPGLIMNTEAFFGQGTRLTVV.

CDR3 DNA: TGTGCCAGCAGGAACACAGGGGTCCGGACCTACGAGCAGTACTTC. The encoded protein is CASRNTGVRTYEQYF. The rearrangement links TRBV27 to TRBJ2-7, with 7 bases identical to TRBD1. J lost 2 bases, V lost 6 bases, and 10 bases had no gene match. CDR1 and CDR2 (germline): MNHEY, SMNVEV (reference sequence). The CDR3 extends over 15 amino acids.

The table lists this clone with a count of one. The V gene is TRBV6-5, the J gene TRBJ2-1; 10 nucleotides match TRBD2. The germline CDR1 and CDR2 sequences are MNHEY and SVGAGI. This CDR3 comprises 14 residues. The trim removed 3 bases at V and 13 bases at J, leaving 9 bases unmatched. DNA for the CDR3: TGTGCCAGCAGTTATCTAGCGGGAGTCCCCACACAGTTCTTC. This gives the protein CASSYLAGVPTQFF.

The CDR3 spells CASSRGSETQYF. In nucleotides, the CDR3 is TGCGCCAGCAGCCGCGGGAGTGAGACCCAGTACTTC. The chain has TRBV10-2 and TRBJ2-5, with 7 nucleotides matching TRBD2. The CDR3 extends over 12 amino acids. Germline CDR1 reads WSHSY; CDR2 reads SAAADI. V trimming: 6 bases; J trimming: 5 bases; junction bases outside the gene matches: 3.

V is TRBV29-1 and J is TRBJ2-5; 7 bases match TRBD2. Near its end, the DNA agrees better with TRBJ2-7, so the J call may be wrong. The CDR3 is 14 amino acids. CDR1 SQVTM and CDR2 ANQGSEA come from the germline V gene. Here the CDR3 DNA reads TGCAGCGTCCCCCGCGGTCCGGGAGGTCTCGAGCAGTACTTC. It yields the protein CSVPRGPGGLEQYF.